Below, 29 T cell receptor beta chains from the same sample are listed, as sequenced in a study of response to subunit inactivated influenza vaccine. Each CDR3 protein gets one entry after TCRdb re-called the RT-PCR reads with MiXCR. The sample has about 500,000 distinct CDR3 sequences, 15% to 20% seen once. The sample was CD4+ T cells sorted from PBMCs, taken less than 30 months after vaccination. The receptors stem from a man between 50 and 69 years old who received an inactivated influenza vaccine.

This clonotype came up many times. This chain links TRBV20-1 with TRBJ2-1; TRBD2 agrees at 12 bases. Germline-derived CDR1 and CDR2 are DFQATT and SNEGSKA (reference sequence). The CDR3 extends over 14 amino acids. With 4 bases clipped from V and 2 bases from J, the junction kept 0 bases outside the gene matches. CDR3 DNA sequence: TGCAGTGCTACTAGCGGGAGGGCCTACAATGAGCAGTTCTTC. Its protein is CSATSGRAYNEQFF.

This chain connects TRBV28 to TRBJ2-5, with TRBD2 identical over 11 bases. This CDR3 region has 15 residues. Germline CDR1 and CDR2: MDHEN and SYDVKM. Trimming removed 5 bases from V and 4 bases from J; junction bases left unmatched: 6. The CDR3 DNA sequence: TGTGCCAGCAGTCTCCCTAGCGGGGGGTCAGAGACCCAGTACTTC. Protein sequence: CASSLPSGGSETQYF. The entire variable domain, with the rest obtained from reference TRBV28 and TRBJ2-5, is as follows: DVKVTQSSRYLVKRTGEKVFLECVQDMDHENMFWYRQDPGLGLRLIYFSYDVKMKEKGDIPEGYSVSREKKERFSLILESASTNQTSMYLCASSLPSGGSETQYFGPGTRLLVL.

This clonotype appeared a few times. The chain combines TRBV28 with TRBJ2-2; possibly TRBD2 for D (5 bases). Per germline, CDR1 MDHEN and CDR2 SYDVKM. CDR3 length: 14 amino acids. Deletions cut 4 bases from V and 4 bases from J, with 10 bases between. DNA of the CDR3: TGTGCCAGCAGTTCAAGCGGACCCACCGGGGAGCTGTTTTTT. It specifies CASSSSGPTGELFF.

At least ten counts were recorded for this clonotype. The rearrangement uses TRBV10-3 and TRBJ1-6; TRBD1 aligns across 7 bases. J lost 6 bases, V lost 3 bases, and 5 bases had no gene match. The CDR3 is 15 amino acids. Germline values: CDR1 ENHRY, CDR2 SYGVKD. In DNA, the CDR3 is TGTGCCATCAGTGATGAGGGGGCACGTAATTCACCCCTCCACTTT. This encodes CAISDEGARNSPLHF.

This clonotype was seen only a few times. The CDR3 bases are TGTGCCAGCAGTCTCAGAGGCTCCAATGAAAAACTGTTTTTT. Protein: CASSLRGSNEKLFF. V gene TRBV28 combines with J gene TRBJ1-4; no firm D call. The CDR3 is 14 amino acids. The V gene lost 5 bases and the J gene lost 5 bases, with 12 bases spanning the gap. The germline V gene encodes CDR1 MDHEN and CDR2 SYDVKM.

This clonotype appeared a few times. The genes are TRBV6-5 and TRBJ1-4; no definite D call. The CDR3 covers 15 residues. Germline CDR1 reads MNHEY; CDR2 reads SVGAGI. The ends were cut back, 0 bases at V and 8 bases at J, with 13 bases in the middle. In nucleotides, the CDR3 is TGTGCCAGCAGTTACTCGGGCCACCCTTCGGAAAAACTGTTTTTT. Translated, it gives CASSYSGHPSEKLFF.

This clonotype was counted a few times. The chain employs TRBV12-3 or TRBV12-4 and TRBJ2-1; TRBD2 is a possible D gene (6 bases). V gave up 2 bases and J gave up 2 bases, with 13 bases separating them. This CDR3 spans 16 amino acids. The CDR3 DNA is TGTGCCAGCAGTTTATTAATAGCGGCGACCTACAATGAGCAGTTCTTC. Protein sequence: CASSLLIAATYNEQFF.

This chain uses TRBV7-8 with TRBJ2-5; possible D gene TRBD1, 6 bases. The V gene's germline CDR1 is SGHVS and CDR2 FQNEAQ. V dropped 2 bases and J dropped 5 bases, with 12 bases sitting between them. The CDR3 sequence is 14 residues long. DNA for the CDR3: TGTGCCAGCAGCTTATGGGCAGGGGTTGAGACCCAGTACTTC. It codes for CASSLWAGVETQYF. The entire variable domain, with the rest obtained from reference TRBV7-8 and TRBJ2-5, is as follows: GAGVSQSPRYKVAKRGQDVALRCDPISGHVSLFWYQQALGQGPEFLTYFQNEAQLDKSGLPSDRFFAERPEGSVSTLKIQRTQQEDSAVYLCASSLWAGVETQYFGPGTRLLVL.

This clonotype was found a few times. The chain uses TRBV24-1 and TRBJ2-7, with 7 bases matching TRBD1. The trim removed 2 bases at V and 3 bases at J, leaving 0 bases unmatched. The germline V gene has CDR1 KGHDR and CDR2 SFDVKD. This CDR3 comprises 13 residues. The CDR3 bases are TGTGCCACCAGTGATTCAGGGGGCTACGAGCAGTACTTC. Its protein is CATSDSGGYEQYF.

There are many counts of this clonotype. The rearrangement uses TRBV20-1 and TRBJ1-6; the D gene is possibly TRBD1 (6 bases). Deletions cut 6 bases from V and 8 bases from J, with 14 bases between. The CDR3 has 13 amino acids. Looked up from germline, CDR1 is DFQATT and CDR2 is SNEGSKA (reference sequence). The CDR3 loop reads CSARDTRDSPLHF. The DNA of the CDR3 is TGCAGTGCGCGGGACACGAGGGATTCACCCCTCCACTTT.

This clonotype was observed a handful of times. This chain uses TRBV5-1 with TRBJ2-5, with D perhaps matching TRBD2 (5 bases). The CDR3 is made up of 15 amino acids. Germline V gene sequence: CDR1 SGHRS, CDR2 YFSETQ. V was clipped by 4 bases and J by 0 bases, with 13 bases between them. The CDR3 here is CASSLGGMYQETQYF. The CDR3 region has the DNA TGCGCCAGCAGCCTCGGAGGCATGTACCAAGAGACCCAGTACTTC.

This clonotype was observed many times. The chain uses TRBV10-3 and TRBJ1-1, with 9 bases lining up with TRBD1. Germline-derived CDR1 and CDR2 are ENHRY and SYGVKD. The V gene end was trimmed by 10 bases and the J gene end by 3 bases; junction bases not matched to a gene: 6. This CDR3 comprises 13 residues. The CDR3 reads CATRQGVDTEAFF. The DNA for the CDR3 is TGTGCCACGCGACAGGGGGTAGACACTGAAGCTTTCTTT.

Here the CDR3 DNA reads TGCAGTGCTTCCTCCGTAGCAAGCACCGGGGAGCTGTTTTTT. This sequence encodes CSASSVASTGELFF. The chain is built from TRBV20-1 and TRBJ2-2, with unresolved D. This CDR3 region has 14 residues. Looked up from germline, CDR1 is DFQATT and CDR2 is SNEGSKA (reference sequence). The germline V and J ends were trimmed by 5 bases and 4 bases, with 14 bases remaining between them.

This clonotype has at least ten counts. V usage is TRBV10-3 and J usage is TRBJ1-1; unclear D gene. V dropped 6 bases and J dropped 4 bases, with 9 bases sitting between them. CDR1 and CDR2 from the germline V gene are ENHRY and SYGVKD. The CDR3 has 12 amino acids. The CDR3, as DNA: TGTGCCATCAGAAGGGAGGGCACTGAAGCTTTCTTT. Protein product: CAIRREGTEAFF.

The V gene is TRBV7-2, the J gene TRBJ1-3; 10 nucleotides align to TRBD1. The CDR3 spans 16 residues. With V trimmed by 1 base and J by 5 bases, 5 bases remained unmatched. Germline CDR1 SGHTA, CDR2 FQGNSA. The CDR3 DNA follows: TGTGCCAGCAGCTTAGTAGAGGGACAGGGGAGAAACACCATATATTTT. Residues: CASSLVEGQGRNTIYF.

In this sample, this clonotype turned up a few times. The rearrangement joins TRBV24-1 to TRBJ2-3; 8 nucleotides match TRBD2. Germline V gene data show CDR1 as KGHDR and CDR2 as SFDVKD. V was clipped by 3 bases and J by 4 bases; unmatched bases: 8. The CDR3 runs to 16 residues. This chain's CDR3 is CATSDDRTSYPDTQYF. In DNA, the CDR3 is TGTGCCACCAGTGATGACCGGACTAGCTACCCAGATACGCAGTATTTT.

In its sample, this clonotype was seen once. The chain combines TRBV12-3 or TRBV12-4 with TRBJ2-1; D unclear. The V end lost 6 bases, the J end lost 8 bases, and 23 bases lay between the germline ends. The CDR3 extends over 16 amino acids. The CDR3 region is CASSYTSLKPYYEQFF. The CDR3 DNA sequence: TGTGCCAGCAGCTACACTTCCCTCAAGCCATACTATGAGCAGTTCTTC.

The V call is TRBV7-6, the J call TRBJ2-2, with TRBD2 matching 9 bases. V lost 3 bases to trimming and J lost 3 bases; unmatched junction nucleotides: 5. The CDR3 is made up of 16 amino acids. Germline assignment: CDR1 SGHVS and CDR2 FNYEAQ. CDR3 protein: CASSFRLAGHTGELFF. CDR3 bases: TGTGCCAGCAGCTTTCGCCTAGCGGGGCACACCGGGGAGCTGTTTTTT.

The chain uses TRBV6-1 and TRBJ2-7, with 8 positions matching TRBD2. This CDR3 is built from 15 residues. Germline CDR1 MNHNS, CDR2 SASEGT. V dropped 4 bases and J dropped 0; count of bases not matched to a gene: 5. CDR3 sequence reads: CASSAREAVSYEQYF. As DNA, the CDR3 is TGTGCCAGCAGTGCGCGGGAGGCCGTCTCCTACGAGCAGTACTTC.

This chain links TRBV5-1 with TRBJ1-2; TRBD1 matches at 7 bases. The length of the CDR3 is 14 residues. Germline CDR1 reads SGHRS; CDR2 reads YFSETQ. Germline trimming cut 4 bases from V and 4 bases from J; bases unmatched to any gene: 7. CDR3 sequence: CASSPPAGGYGYTF. Here the CDR3 DNA reads TGCGCCAGCAGCCCCCCGGCAGGGGGCTATGGCTACACCTTC.

J is TRBJ2-1 and V is TRBV19, with 11 bases aligning to TRBD2. Per the germline V gene, CDR1 is LNHDA and CDR2 is SQIVND (reference sequence). V shed 4 bases, J shed 1 base, and the junction held 6 bases outside the gene matches. The CDR3 contains 17 residues. CDR3 protein: CASSTFLAGGSYNEQFF. The CDR3 DNA reads as TGTGCCAGTAGTACTTTCCTAGCGGGGGGTTCCTACAATGAGCAGTTCTTC.

This clonotype is a singleton in its sample. The V and J genes are TRBV12-3 or TRBV12-4 and TRBJ2-1; 8 positions agree with TRBD1. V was pared by 6 bases and J by 4 bases, with 8 bases of the junction left unmatched. This CDR3 is built from 15 residues. CDR3 sequence: CASSPLGQVYNEQFF. CDR3 nucleotides: TGTGCCAGCAGCCCTTTGGGACAGGTGTACAATGAGCAGTTCTTC.

This clonotype appeared a single time. The chain couples TRBV27 to TRBJ2-3; weak D call: TRBD1 (5 bases). The CDR3 has 13 amino acids. V lost 6 bases, J lost 2 bases, and 9 bases lay in between. Germline V lookup: CDR1 MNHEY, CDR2 SMNVEV (reference sequence). For the CDR3, the DNA is TGTGCCAGCAGACTGACAGTCACAGATACGCAGTATTTT. Amino acid sequence: CASRLTVTDTQYF.

This clonotype came up once. The chain employs TRBV20-1 and TRBJ2-7; perhaps D is TRBD1 or TRBD2 (5 bases each). Germline CDR1 is DFQATT and CDR2 is SNEGSKA (reference sequence). The CDR3 extends over 13 amino acids. The ends were cut back, 5 bases at V and 2 bases at J, with 13 bases in the middle. The CDR3 loop is CSAGDRLAYEQYF. The CDR3, as DNA: TGCAGTGCTGGGGACCGACTGGCCTACGAGCAGTACTTC.

The CDR3 DNA is TGTGCCTGGAGTGCGTCGGCCTCCTACGAGCAGTACTTC. Amino acid sequence: CAWSASASYEQYF. The rearrangement uses TRBV30 and TRBJ2-7; no reliable D call. There are 13 residues in the CDR3. V was cut by 1 base and J by 0 bases, with 7 bases left in between. Germline V CDR1 and CDR2: GTSNPN, SVGIG (reference sequence).

This sequence joins TRBV28 and TRBJ2-6, with 7 positions matching TRBD1. Germline trimming cut 5 bases from V and 0 bases from J; bases unmatched to any gene: 7. CDR1 and CDR2 from the germline V gene are MDHEN and SYDVKM. CDR3 length equals 17 residues. The chain's CDR3 is CASSKWTGTSGANVLTF. The CDR3 bases are TGTGCCAGCAGTAAATGGACAGGCACCTCTGGGGCCAACGTCCTGACTTTC.

The chain is built from TRBV7-3 and TRBJ2-3, with D perhaps TRBD1 (6 bases). Trimming cost V 4 bases and J 8 bases, with 13 bases left between them. This CDR3 has 13 amino acids. CDR1 SGHTA and CDR2 FQGTGA come from the germline V gene. CDR3 amino acids: CASSSETGFTQYF. Here the CDR3 DNA reads TGTGCCAGCAGCTCAGAGACAGGATTTACGCAGTATTTT.

This clonotype was observed a few times. The genes are TRBV3-1 and TRBJ2-3; D gene ambiguous. Germline lookup yields CDR1 LGHDT and CDR2 YNNKEL (reference sequence). The length of the CDR3 is 14 residues. V shed 1 base and J shed 2 bases, with 7 bases lying between them. CDR3 residues: CASSQVGYTDTQYF. The CDR3 bases are TGTGCCAGCAGCCAAGTCGGATACACAGATACGCAGTATTTT.

This clonotype was seen a handful of times. The rearrangement joins TRBV18 to TRBJ2-1; D uncertain. V was cut by 1 base and J by 4 bases, with 23 bases left in between. The germline CDR1 and CDR2 sequences are KGHSH and LQKENI. This CDR3 has 19 amino acids. The CDR3 spells CASSPRRDGALMEYNEQFF. The CDR3 DNA reads TGTGCCAGCTCACCACGCCGTGACGGAGCCCTCATGGAATACAATGAGCAGTTCTTC.